The T cell receptor (beta chain) described here comes from a study of shared clonotypes between healthy human individuals. Data came from immunoSEQ multiplex PCR; TCRdb stores just in-frame clones and leaves some out. The table includes 100,000 to 120,000 clones, about 62% detected once. This CDR3 is built from 14 residues. CDR1 is SGHVS and CDR2 is FQNEAQ in the germline V gene. Trimming pared 2 bases from V and 4 bases from J, leaving 10 bases between. This receptor was identified in a woman in her twenties or thirties in good health. Source material: memory CD8+ T cells sorted from blood. Specified subset: CD45RO+ cells pooled with CCR7-negative TemRA cells. The chain links TRBV7-8 to TRBJ2-3, with D uncertain. CDR3 region: CASSLHVDADTQYF. The CDR3 DNA reads TGTGCCAGCAGCTTACACGTAGATGCAGATACGCAGTATTTT.